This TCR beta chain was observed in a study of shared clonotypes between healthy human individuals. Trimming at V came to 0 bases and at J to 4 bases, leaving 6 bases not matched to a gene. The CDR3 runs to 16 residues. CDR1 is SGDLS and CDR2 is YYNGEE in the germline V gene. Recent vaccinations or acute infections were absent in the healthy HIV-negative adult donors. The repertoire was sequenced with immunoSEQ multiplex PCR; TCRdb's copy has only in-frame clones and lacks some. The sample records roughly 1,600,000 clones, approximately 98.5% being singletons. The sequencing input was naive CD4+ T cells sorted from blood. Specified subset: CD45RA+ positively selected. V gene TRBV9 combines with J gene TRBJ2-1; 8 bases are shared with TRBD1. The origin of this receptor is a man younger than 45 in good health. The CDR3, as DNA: TGTGCCAGCAGCGTAGGAAGGGACAGGCTGTACAATGAGCAGTTCTTC. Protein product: CASSVGRDRLYNEQFF.